The 12 T cell receptor beta chains reported below all come from one sample, sequenced in a study of blood T cells in healthy people across ages. Alongside a J-beta primer mix, a sample-barcoded 5' primer served in a second PCR lasting roughly 6 to 11 cycles. TCRdb analysed the 5' RACE reads with MiXCR anew, one entry per CDR3 protein. The sample shows 650,000 to 1,000,000 distinct CDR3 sequences, 46% of them seen only once. Sequenced: blood. These TCRs come from an elderly man in good health.

J is TRBJ1-4 and V is TRBV30; 7 bases agree with TRBD1. Germline V gene sequence: CDR1 GTSNPN, CDR2 SVGIG (reference sequence). V lost 1 base, J lost 8 bases, and 4 bases stayed unmatched. This CDR3 is built from 13 residues. CDR3 DNA sequence: TGTGCCTGGAGTGAAGGGGGCAACGAAAAACTGTTTTTT. Translating it yields CAWSEGGNEKLFF.

This clonotype was found a few times. Here the CDR3 reads CSAREARSNQPQHF. In DNA, the CDR3 is TGCAGTGCTAGAGAGGCAAGGAGCAATCAGCCCCAGCATTTT. The V gene is TRBV20-1, the J gene TRBJ1-5; D not resolved. This CDR3 has 14 residues. The V end was cut by 0 bases, the J end by 1 base, with 7 bases between. Germline loops: CDR1 DFQATT, CDR2 SNEGSKA (reference sequence).

Many counts were recorded for this clonotype. The chain carries TRBV10-2 and TRBJ2-1; D unclear. Deletions cut 3 bases from V and 7 bases from J, with 13 bases between. Germline V gene lookup returns CDR1 WSHSY and CDR2 SAAADI. This CDR3 has 14 residues. CDR3 nucleotides: TGCGCCAGCAGTGAAAACCCCTTGGGGAATGAGCAGTTCTTC. It translates to CASSENPLGNEQFF.

This clonotype was seen only a few times. The chain carries TRBV6-2 or TRBV6-3 and TRBJ2-1; D is possibly TRBD1 (6 bases). In germline, CDR1 is MNHEY, CDR2 SVGEGT. The V end was cut by 5 bases, the J end by 8 bases, with 10 bases between. The CDR3 length is 12 residues. The CDR3 spells CASSMTGHEQFF. The DNA for the CDR3 is TGTGCCAGCAGTATGACAGGCCATGAGCAGTTCTTC.

This clonotype was counted ten times or more. The chain joins TRBV7-6 to TRBJ2-7, with 7 bases lining up with TRBD2. With V trimmed by 3 bases and J by 2 bases, 4 bases remained unmatched. Germline V CDR1 and CDR2: SGHVS, FNYEAQ. The CDR3 sequence is 14 residues long. The CDR3 loop reads CASSLDGRPYEQYF. Here the CDR3 DNA reads TGTGCCAGCAGCTTGGACGGGAGGCCCTACGAGCAGTACTTC. The full variable domain, in which reference TRBV7-6 and TRBJ2-7 provide the parts outside the CDR3, is GAGVSQSPRYKVTKRGQDVALRCDPISGHVSLYWYRQALGQGPEFLTYFNYEAQQDKSGLPNDRFSAERPEGSISTLTIQRTEQRDSAMYRCASSLDGRPYEQYFGPGTRLTVT.

This clonotype is a singleton in its sample. This chain joins TRBV7-2 and TRBJ2-7; 16 nucleotides match TRBD2. The CDR3 is made up of 18 amino acids. V lost 1 base and J lost 1; bases outside the gene matches: 4. The V gene's germline CDR1 is SGHTA and CDR2 FQGNSA. CDR3 protein: CASSLEGLAGGQSYEQYF. DNA for the CDR3: TGTGCCAGCAGCTTAGAGGGACTAGCGGGGGGGCAATCCTACGAGCAGTACTTC.

The rearrangement joins TRBV12-3 or TRBV12-4 to TRBJ2-5, with D perhaps assigned TRBD1 or TRBD2 (5 bases each). The DNA end favors TRBJ2-1, so the J call may be wrong. CDR3 size: 14 residues. DNA of the CDR3: TGTGCCAGTCACAGTAGGGGAGTCCAAGAGACCCAGTTCTTC. This gives the protein CASHSRGVQETQFF.

The table lists this clonotype with many counts. V usage is TRBV12-3 or TRBV12-4 and J usage is TRBJ2-3; the match to TRBD2 covers 12 bases. V was pared by 2 bases and J by 3 bases, with 12 bases of the junction left unmatched. The CDR3 is made up of 19 amino acids. This CDR3 is CASSLSSGLAGYITDTQYF. The CDR3 DNA is TGTGCCAGCAGTTTAAGTAGCGGACTAGCGGGATATATAACAGATACGCAGTATTTT.

V usage is TRBV25-1 and J usage is TRBJ2-7; D may be TRBD1 or TRBD2 (7 bases each). The ends were cut back, 9 bases at V and 10 bases at J, with 25 bases in the middle. The CDR3 extends over 14 amino acids. Germline CDR1 is MGHDK and CDR2 is SYGVNS. The CDR3 loop reads CASKFLQGREAQYF. The CDR3 DNA reads as TGTGCCAGTAAATTCCTACAGGGGAGGGAGGCCCAGTACTTC.

This clonotype showed up just a few times. One junction end does not reproduce the germline sequence, and a read error may be involved. The V call is TRBV7-9, the J call TRBJ2-1; 7 nucleotides match TRBD2. CDR1 and CDR2 (germline): SEHNR, FQNEAQ (reference sequence). The CDR3 covers 13 residues. The CDR3 nucleotides read TGTGCCAGCAGCCCCTTAGGGGCGGGAGAGCAATTCTTC. Amino acids: CASSPLGAGEQFF.

This clonotype was detected only a few times. The chain uses TRBV7-9 and TRBJ2-5, with D possibly being TRBD2 (6 bases). The CDR3 loop spans 16 amino acids. CDR1 and CDR2 (germline): SEHNR, FQNEAQ (reference sequence). Trimming stripped 5 bases from V and 11 bases from J, with 27 bases between. The DNA of the CDR3 is TGTGCCAGCAGCCAAATAGCGGAGGCGCCCTACAATGAGCAGTACTTC. Translating gives CASSQIAEAPYNEQYF.

This rearrangement joins TRBV11-2 to TRBJ2-3, with no clear D. Trimming took 0 bases from V and 0 from J, leaving 10 bases between them. Germline CDR1 SGHAT, CDR2 FQNNGV. The CDR3 loop spans 16 amino acids. The CDR3 is CASSLDFGASTDTQYF. For the CDR3, the DNA is TGTGCCAGCAGCTTAGATTTTGGAGCTAGCACAGATACGCAGTATTTT.